This T cell receptor beta chain was identified during a study of cytomegalovirus exposure and HLA in healthy donors. 60 Vbeta and 13 Jbeta primers were used in PCR. Clones were read by immunoSEQ multiplex PCR, and TCRdb kept only the in-frame ones, dropping some. The data contain 130,000 or so clones, roughly 76% of them singletons. As for this clone: Its antigen is undetermined.

Trimming cost V 6 bases and J 3 bases; bases outside gene matches: 8. Germline lookup yields CDR1 MDHEN and CDR2 SYDVKM. The CDR3 sequence is 16 residues long. General study findings and limits: In a later analysis, across HLA loci, associated TCR counts were highest for DRB1, lowest for HLA-C. In a later analysis, an Asian-associated ancestry cluster reportedly showed fewer N-insertions than the roughly 730-donor mean.

The TCR was taken from a female donor in good health and CMV-seronegative. V and J are TRBV28 and TRBJ1-5; 10 nucleotides agree with TRBD1. The sequenced material came from PBMCs. For the CDR3, the DNA is TGTGCCAGCAGCCCTCTAGGACAGGGGGACAATCAGCCCCAGCATTTT. Translation: CASSPLGQGDNQPQHF.